This T cell receptor (beta chain) was documented in a study of T-cell reconstitution after alpha-beta-depleted transplantation in children. This clonotype has a count of ten or more. Its target is unknown. The germline gives CDR1 SQVTM, CDR2 ANQGSEA. The V end was cut by 6 bases, the J end by 6 bases, with 10 bases between. The CDR3 is 11 residues long. It was with unique molecular identifiers that the TCRbeta library was prepared. TCRdb reanalysed the PCR reads using MiXCR and keeps one entry per CDR3 protein. This sample has some 140,000 distinct CDR3 sequences; roughly 10% occur once, and the top ten carry 24%. Study-level findings and limits: T-cell counts and diversity at one year post-transplant came mainly from newly produced T cells.

The specimen comprised PBMCs, mostly from graft donor cells, sampled 180 days after TCRalphabeta/CD19-depleted stem cell transplant. This TCR was recovered from a girl under three years old who had a stem cell transplant for combined immunodeficiency, so the T cells may come from the graft donor. V usage is TRBV29-1 and J usage is TRBJ2-3; possible D gene TRBD2, 6 bases. In nucleotides, the CDR3 is TGCAGCGTCGGGACTTTTGATACGCAGTATTTT. It codes for CSVGTFDTQYF.